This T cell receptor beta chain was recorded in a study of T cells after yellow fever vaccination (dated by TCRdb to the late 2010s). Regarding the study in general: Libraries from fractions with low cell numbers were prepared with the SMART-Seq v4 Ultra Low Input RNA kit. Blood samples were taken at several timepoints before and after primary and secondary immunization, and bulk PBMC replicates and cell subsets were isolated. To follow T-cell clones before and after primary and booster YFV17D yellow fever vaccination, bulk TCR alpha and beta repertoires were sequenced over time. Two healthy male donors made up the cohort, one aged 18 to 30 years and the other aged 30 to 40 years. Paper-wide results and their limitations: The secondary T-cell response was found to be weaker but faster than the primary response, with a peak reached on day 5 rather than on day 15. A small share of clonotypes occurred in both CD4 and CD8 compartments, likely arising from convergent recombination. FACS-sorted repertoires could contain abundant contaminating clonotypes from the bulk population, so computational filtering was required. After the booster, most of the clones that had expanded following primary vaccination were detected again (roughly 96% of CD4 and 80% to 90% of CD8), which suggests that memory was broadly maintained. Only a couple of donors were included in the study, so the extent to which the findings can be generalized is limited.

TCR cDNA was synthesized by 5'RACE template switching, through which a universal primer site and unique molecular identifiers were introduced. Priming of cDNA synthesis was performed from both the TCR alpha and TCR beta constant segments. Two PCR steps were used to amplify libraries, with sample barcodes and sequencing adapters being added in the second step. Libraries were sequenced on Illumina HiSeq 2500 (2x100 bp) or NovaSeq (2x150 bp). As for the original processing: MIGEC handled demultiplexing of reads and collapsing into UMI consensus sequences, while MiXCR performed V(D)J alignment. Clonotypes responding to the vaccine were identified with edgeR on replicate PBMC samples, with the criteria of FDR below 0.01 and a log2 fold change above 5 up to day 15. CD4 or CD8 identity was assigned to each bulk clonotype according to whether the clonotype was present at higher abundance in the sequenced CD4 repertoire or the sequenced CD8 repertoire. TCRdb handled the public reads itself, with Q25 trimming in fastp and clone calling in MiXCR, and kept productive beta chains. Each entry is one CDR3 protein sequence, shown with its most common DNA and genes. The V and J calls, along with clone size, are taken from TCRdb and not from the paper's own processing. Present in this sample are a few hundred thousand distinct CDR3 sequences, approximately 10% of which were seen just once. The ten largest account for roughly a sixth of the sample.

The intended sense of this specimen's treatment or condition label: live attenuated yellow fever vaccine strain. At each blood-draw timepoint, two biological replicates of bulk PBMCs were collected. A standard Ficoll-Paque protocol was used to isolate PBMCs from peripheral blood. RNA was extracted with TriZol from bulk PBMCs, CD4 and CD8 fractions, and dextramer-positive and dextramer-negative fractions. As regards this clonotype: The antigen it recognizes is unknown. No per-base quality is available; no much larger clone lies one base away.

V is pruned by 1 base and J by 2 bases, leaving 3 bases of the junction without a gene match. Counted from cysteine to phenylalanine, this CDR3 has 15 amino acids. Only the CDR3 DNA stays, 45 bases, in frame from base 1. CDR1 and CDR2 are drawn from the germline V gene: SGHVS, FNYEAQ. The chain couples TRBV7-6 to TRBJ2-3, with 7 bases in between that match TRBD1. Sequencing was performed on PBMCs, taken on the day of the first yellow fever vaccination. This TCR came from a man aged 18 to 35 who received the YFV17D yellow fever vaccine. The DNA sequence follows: TGTGCCAGCAGCTTAGGGGACAGAAACACAGATACGCAGTATTTT. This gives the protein CASSLGDRNTDTQYF.